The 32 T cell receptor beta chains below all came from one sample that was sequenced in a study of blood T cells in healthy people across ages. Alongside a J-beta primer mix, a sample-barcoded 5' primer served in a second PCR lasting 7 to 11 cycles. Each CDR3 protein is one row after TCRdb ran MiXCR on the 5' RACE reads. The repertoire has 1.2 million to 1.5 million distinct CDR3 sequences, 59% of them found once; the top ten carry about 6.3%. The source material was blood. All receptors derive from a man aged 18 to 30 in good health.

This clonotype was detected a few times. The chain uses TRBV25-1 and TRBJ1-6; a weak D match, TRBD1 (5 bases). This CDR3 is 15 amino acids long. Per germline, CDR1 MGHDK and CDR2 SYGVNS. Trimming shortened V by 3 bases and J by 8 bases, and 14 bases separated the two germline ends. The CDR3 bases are TGTGCCAGCAGTGAGGTACGAGGGGATTATTCACCCCTCCACTTT. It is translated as CASSEVRGDYSPLHF.

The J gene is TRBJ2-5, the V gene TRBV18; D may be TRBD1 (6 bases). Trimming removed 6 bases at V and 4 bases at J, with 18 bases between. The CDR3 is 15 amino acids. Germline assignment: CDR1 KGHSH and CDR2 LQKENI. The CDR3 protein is CASSQGTSEGETQYF. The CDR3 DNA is TGTGCCAGCTCCCAAGGGACAAGCGAAGGAGAGACCCAGTACTTC.

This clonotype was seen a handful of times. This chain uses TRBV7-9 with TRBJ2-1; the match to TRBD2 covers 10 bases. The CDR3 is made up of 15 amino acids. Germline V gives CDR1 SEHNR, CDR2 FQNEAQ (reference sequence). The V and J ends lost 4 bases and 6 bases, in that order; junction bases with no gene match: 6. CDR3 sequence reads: CASSSHSGGPNEQFF. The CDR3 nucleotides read TGTGCCAGCAGCTCCCATAGCGGGGGGCCCAATGAGCAGTTCTTC.

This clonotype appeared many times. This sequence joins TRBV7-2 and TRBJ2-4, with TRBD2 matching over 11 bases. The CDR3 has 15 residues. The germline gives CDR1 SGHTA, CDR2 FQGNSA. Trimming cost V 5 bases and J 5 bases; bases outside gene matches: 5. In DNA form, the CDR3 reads TGTGCCAGCAGCCCACTAGCGGGGGCACAAAACATTCAGTACTTC. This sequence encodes CASSPLAGAQNIQYF. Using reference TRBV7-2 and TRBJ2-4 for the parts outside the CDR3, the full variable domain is GAGVSQSPSNKVTEKGKDVELRCDPISGHTALYWYRQSLGQGLEFLIYFQGNSAPDKSGLPSDRFSAERTGGSVSTLTIQRTQQEDSAVYLCASSPLAGAQNIQYFGAGTRLSVL.

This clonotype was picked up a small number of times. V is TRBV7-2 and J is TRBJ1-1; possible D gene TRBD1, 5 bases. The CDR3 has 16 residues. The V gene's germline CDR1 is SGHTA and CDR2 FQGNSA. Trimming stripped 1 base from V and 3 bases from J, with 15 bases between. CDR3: CASSLVGGRTYTEAFF. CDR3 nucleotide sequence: TGTGCCAGCAGCTTAGTGGGTGGGCGGACATACACTGAAGCTTTCTTT.

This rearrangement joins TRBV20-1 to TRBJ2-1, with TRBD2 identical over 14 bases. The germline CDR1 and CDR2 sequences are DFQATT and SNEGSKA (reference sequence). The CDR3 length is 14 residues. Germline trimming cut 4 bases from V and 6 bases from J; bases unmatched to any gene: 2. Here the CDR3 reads CSATGLAGANEQFF. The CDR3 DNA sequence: TGCAGTGCTACGGGACTAGCGGGAGCCAATGAGCAGTTCTTC.

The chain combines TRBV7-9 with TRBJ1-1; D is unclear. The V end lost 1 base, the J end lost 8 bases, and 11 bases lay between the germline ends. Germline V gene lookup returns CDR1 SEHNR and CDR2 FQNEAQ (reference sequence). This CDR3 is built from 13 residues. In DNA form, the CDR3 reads TGTGCCAGCAGCTTAGTGGCGGAAGGAGAAGCTTTCTTT. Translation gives CASSLVAEGEAFF.

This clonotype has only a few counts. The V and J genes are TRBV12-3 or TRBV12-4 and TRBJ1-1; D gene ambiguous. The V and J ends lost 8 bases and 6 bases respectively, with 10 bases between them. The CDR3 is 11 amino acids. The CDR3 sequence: CASARYSEAFF. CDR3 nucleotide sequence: TGTGCCAGCGCTCGTTACTCTGAAGCTTTCTTT.

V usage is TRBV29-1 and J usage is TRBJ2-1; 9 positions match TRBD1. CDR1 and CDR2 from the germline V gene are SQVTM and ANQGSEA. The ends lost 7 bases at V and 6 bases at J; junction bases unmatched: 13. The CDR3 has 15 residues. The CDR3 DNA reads TGCAGCGCGTCAAAAGGGACAGGGAGCAGCAATGAGCAGTTCTTC. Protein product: CSASKGTGSSNEQFF.

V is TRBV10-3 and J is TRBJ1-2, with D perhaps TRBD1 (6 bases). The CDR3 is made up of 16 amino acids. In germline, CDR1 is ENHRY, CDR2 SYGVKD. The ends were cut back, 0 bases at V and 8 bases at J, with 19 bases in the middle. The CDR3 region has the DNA TGTGCCATCAGTGAGTCCGCCCTTAGACAGGACTCCGGCTACACCTTC. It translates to CAISESALRQDSGYTF.

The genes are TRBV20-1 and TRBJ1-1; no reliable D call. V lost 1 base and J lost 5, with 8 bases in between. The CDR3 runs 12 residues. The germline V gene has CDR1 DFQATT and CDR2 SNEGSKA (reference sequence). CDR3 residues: CSARAGWTEAFF. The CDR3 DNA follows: TGCAGTGCTAGAGCGGGGTGGACTGAAGCTTTCTTT.

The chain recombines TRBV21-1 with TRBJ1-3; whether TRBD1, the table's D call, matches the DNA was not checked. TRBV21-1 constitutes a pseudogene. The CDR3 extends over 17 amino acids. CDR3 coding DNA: TGTGCCAGCAGCAAAGGGGGCGGGTTAAATCCTGGAAACACCATATATTTT. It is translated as CASSKGGGLNPGNTIYF.

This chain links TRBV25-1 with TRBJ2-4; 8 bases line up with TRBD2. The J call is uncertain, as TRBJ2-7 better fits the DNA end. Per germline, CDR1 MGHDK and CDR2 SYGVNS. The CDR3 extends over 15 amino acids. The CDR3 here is CASSEGSGGQYEQYF. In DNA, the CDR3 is TGTGCCAGCAGTGAGGGCAGCGGGGGACAATACGAGCAGTACTTC.

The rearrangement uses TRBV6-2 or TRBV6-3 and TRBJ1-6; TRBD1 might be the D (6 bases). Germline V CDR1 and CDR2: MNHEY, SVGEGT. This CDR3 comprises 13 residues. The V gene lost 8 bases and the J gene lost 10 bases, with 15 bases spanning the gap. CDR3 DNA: TGTGCCAGCGCGAGGAGGGGGGCCTCACCCCTCCACTTT. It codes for CASARRGASPLHF.

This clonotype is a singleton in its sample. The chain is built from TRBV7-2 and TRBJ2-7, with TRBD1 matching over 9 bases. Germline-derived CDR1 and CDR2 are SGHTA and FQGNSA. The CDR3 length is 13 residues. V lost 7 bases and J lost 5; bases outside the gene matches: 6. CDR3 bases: TGTGCCAGCAACGACAGGGGGGGCCACGAGCAGTACTTC. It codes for CASNDRGGHEQYF.

Here the CDR3 reads CASSPTLRQYPQRNGENIQYF. For the CDR3, the DNA is TGTGCCAGCAGTCCTACCCTAAGACAGTACCCCCAGCGAAACGGTGAAAACATTCAGTACTTC. The chain is built from TRBV6-1 and TRBJ2-4; the D gene is possibly TRBD1 (5 bases). V shed 5 bases and J shed 5 bases, with 34 bases lying between them. CDR1 is MNHNS, CDR2 SASEGT, per germline. The length of the CDR3 is 21 residues.

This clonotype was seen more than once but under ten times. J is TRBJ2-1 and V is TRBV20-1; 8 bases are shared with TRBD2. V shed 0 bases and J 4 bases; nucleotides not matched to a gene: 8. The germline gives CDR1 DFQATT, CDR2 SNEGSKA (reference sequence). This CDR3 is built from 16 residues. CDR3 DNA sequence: TGCAGTGCTAGAGACCTGACTAGCGCAGAATACAATGAGCAGTTCTTC. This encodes CSARDLTSAEYNEQFF.

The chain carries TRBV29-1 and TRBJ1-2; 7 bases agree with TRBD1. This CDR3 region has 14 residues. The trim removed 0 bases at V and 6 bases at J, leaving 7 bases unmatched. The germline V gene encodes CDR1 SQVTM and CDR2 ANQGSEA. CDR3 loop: CSVEDPTGQNGYTF. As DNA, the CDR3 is TGCAGCGTTGAAGATCCAACGGGACAGAATGGCTACACCTTC.

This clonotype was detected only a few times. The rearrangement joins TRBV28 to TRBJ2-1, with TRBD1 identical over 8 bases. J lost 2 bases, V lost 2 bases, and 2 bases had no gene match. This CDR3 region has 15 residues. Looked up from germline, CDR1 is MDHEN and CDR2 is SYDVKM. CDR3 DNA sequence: TGTGCCAGCAGTTTAGACAGGGGTACCTACAATGAGCAGTTCTTC. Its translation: CASSLDRGTYNEQFF.

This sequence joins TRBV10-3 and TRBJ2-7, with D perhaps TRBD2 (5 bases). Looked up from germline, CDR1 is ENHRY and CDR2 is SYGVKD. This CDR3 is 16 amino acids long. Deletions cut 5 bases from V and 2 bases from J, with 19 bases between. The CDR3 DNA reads TGTGCCATCAGTACCTTTATGGGTCTGGGAGCCTACGAGCAGTACTTC. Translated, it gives CAISTFMGLGAYEQYF.

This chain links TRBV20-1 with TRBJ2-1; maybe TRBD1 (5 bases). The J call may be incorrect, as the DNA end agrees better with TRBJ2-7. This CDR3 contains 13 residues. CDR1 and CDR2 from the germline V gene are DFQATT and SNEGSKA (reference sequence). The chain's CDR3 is CSASKGRVGEQYF. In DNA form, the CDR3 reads TGCAGTGCTAGTAAGGGCAGGGTGGGCGAGCAGTACTTC.

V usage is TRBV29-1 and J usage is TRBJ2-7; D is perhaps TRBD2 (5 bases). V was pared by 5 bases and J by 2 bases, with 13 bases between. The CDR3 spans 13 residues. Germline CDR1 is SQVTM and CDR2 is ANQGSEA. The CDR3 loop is CSVSPGSPYEQYF. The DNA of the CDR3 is TGCAGCGTTTCGCCGGGATCCCCCTACGAGCAGTACTTC.

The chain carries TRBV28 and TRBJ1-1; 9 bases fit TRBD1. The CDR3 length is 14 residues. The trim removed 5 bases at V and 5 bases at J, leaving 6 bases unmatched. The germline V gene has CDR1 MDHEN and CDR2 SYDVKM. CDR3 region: CASSSAGQGTEAFF. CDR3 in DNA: TGTGCCAGCAGTAGCGCGGGACAGGGAACTGAAGCTTTCTTT.

The CDR3 nucleotides read TGTGCCACCAGACAGGGAGTGAACACCGGGGAGCTGTTTTTT. This gives the protein CATRQGVNTGELFF. This chain connects TRBV12-3 or TRBV12-4 to TRBJ2-2; 7 positions match TRBD1. V gave up 10 bases and J gave up 1 base; unmatched junction bases: 6. The CDR3 length is 14 residues.

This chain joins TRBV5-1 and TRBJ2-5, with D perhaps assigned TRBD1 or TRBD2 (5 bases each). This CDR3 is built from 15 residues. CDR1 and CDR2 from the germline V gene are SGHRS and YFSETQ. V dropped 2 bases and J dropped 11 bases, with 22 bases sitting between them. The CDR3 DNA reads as TGCGCCAGCAGCTTCCTCGGGACGGAATACAATGAGCAGTACTTC. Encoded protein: CASSFLGTEYNEQYF.

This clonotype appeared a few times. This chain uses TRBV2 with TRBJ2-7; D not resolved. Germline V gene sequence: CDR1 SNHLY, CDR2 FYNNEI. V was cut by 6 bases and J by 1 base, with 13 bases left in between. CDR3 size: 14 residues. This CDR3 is CASRTSLGSYEQYF. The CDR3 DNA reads TGTGCCAGCAGGACGTCGCTGGGGTCCTACGAGCAGTACTTC.

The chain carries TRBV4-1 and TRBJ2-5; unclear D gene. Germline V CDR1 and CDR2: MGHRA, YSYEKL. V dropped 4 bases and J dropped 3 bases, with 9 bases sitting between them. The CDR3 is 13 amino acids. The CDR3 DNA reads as TGCGCCAGCAGCCGCCTAGGCAAAGAGACCCAGTACTTC. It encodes CASSRLGKETQYF.

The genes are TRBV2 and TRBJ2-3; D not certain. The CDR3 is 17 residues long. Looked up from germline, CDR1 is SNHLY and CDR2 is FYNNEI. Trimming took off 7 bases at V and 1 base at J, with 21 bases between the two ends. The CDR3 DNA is TGTGCCAGCAAAGCCCGGGCTACCCACCTCCGCACAGATACGCAGTATTTT. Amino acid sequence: CASKARATHLRTDTQYF.

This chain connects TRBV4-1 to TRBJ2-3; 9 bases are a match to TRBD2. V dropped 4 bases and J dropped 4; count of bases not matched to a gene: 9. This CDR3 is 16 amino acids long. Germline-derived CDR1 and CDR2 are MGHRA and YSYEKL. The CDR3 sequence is CASSPSVLAGPDTQYF. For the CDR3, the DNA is TGCGCCAGCAGCCCTTCGGTACTAGCGGGCCCAGATACGCAGTATTTT.

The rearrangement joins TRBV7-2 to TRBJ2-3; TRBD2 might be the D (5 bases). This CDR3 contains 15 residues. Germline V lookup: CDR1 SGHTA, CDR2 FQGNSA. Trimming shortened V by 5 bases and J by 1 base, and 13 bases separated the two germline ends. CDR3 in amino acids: CASSPRSAGTDTQYF. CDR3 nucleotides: TGTGCCAGCAGCCCTCGTAGCGCGGGCACAGATACGCAGTATTTT.

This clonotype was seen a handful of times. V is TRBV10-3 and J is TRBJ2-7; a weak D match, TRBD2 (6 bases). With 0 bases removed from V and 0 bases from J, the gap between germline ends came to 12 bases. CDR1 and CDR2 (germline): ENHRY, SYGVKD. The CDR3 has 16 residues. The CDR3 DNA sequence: TGTGCCATCAGTGAGTCTATGGCGGGGAGCTCCTACGAGCAGTACTTC. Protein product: CAISESMAGSSYEQYF.

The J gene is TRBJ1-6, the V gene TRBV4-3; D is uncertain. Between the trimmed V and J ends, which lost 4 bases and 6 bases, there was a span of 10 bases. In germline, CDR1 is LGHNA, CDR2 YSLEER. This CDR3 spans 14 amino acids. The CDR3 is CASSREWLNSPLHF. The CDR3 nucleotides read TGCGCCAGCAGCCGAGAGTGGCTTAATTCACCCCTCCACTTT.